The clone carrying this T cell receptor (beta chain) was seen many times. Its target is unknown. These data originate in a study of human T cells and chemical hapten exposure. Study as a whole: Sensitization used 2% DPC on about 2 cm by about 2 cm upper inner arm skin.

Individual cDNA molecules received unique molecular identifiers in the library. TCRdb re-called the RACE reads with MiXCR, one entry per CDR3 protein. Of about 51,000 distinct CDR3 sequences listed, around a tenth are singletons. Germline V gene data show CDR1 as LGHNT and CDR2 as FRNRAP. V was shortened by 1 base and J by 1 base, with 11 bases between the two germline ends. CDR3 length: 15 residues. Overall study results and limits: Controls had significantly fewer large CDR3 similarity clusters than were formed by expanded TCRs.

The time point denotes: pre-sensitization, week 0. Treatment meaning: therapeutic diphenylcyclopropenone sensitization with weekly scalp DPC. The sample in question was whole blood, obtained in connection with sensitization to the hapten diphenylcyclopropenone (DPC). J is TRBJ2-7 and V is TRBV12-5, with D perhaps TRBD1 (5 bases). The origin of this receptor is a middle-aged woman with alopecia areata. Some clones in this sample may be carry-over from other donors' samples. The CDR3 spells CASGLGQGRSYEQYF. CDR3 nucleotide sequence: TGTGCTAGTGGTTTGGGCCAGGGTAGGTCCTACGAGCAGTACTTC. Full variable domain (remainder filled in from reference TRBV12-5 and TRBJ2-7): DARVTQTPRHKVTEMGQEVTMRCQPILGHNTVFWYRQTMMQGLELLAYFRNRAPLDDSGMPKDRFSAEMPDATLATLKIQPSEPRDSAVYFCASGLGQGRSYEQYFGPGTRLTVT.